This is a list of T cell receptor beta chains from one sample in a study of CD8+CD57+ T cells in acquired aplastic anemia. TCRdb re-called the reads through MiXCR, storing one row per CDR3 protein. The table records roughly 200,000 distinct CDR3 sequences, 61% of them present only once. Material: sorted CD4+, CD8+, or CD8+CD57+ T cells (not recorded which) from PBMCs. These TCRs come from a human donor in good health. The CDR3 runs from the conserved cysteine through the conserved F or W. The D gene is left open where the match is weak. Some rows have no size entry. The others give once, few or many, or a class for an expanded clone.

>-|many|TRBV12-3/TRBV12-4|TRBJ2-7
CASSLGSGSEQYF
TGTGCCAGCAGTTTGGGGTCGGGGAGCGAGCAGTACTTC
>TRBD1|-|TRBV7-6|TRBJ2-7
CASVTGTGAYEQYF
TGTGCCAGCGTAACGGGGACAGGAGCCTACGAGCAGTACTTC
>TRBD1|-|TRBV11-2|TRBJ1-5
CASSHTGGNNQPRHF
TGTGCCAGCAGCCACACAGGGGGCAACAATCAGCCCCGGCATTTT
>-|few|TRBV7-9|TRBJ1-2
CASSVEDPYGYTF
TGTGCCAGCAGCGTAGAGGACCCCTATGGCTACACCTTC
>TRBD1|many|TRBV14|TRBJ2-2
CASRGTGSDTGELFF
TGTGCCAGCAGGGGGACAGGTTCCGACACCGGGGAGCTGTTTTTT
>-|-|TRBV7-4|TRBJ1-2
CASSFGGGADGYTF
TGTGCCAGCAGCTTTGGCGGGGGCGCGGATGGCTACACCTTC
>-|-|TRBV7-3|TRBJ1-4
CASSLSLEGKKLFF
TGTGCCAGCAGCTTAAGTTTAGAGGGAAAAAAACTGTTTTTT
>-|-|TRBV7-2|TRBJ1-2
CASSPWPTGDGYTF
TGTGCCAGCAGCCCCTGGCCTACGGGTGATGGCTACACCTTC
>TRBD2|many|TRBV27|TRBJ2-7
CASSLREVPYEQYF
TGTGCCAGCAGTTTACGGGAGGTCCCATACGAGCAGTACTTC
>-|-|TRBV7-9|TRBJ1-4
CASSVGHGGNEKLFF
TGTGCCAGCAGCGTGGGACACGGGGGAAATGAAAAACTGTTTTTT
>-|-|TRBV20-1|TRBJ2-7
CSATGSTVYEQYF
TGCAGTGCTACTGGGTCTACGGTCTACGAGCAGTACTTC
>-|few|TRBV20-1|TRBJ2-7
CSAREGNIYEQYF
TGCAGTGCTAGAGAGGGGAACATCTACGAGCAGTACTTC
>TRBD1|-|TRBV2|TRBJ2-2
CASISQGAAGELFF
TGTGCCAGCATTTCACAGGGGGCGGCCGGGGAGCTGTTTTTT
>-|-|TRBV24-1|TRBJ2-2
CATSRGQGGNTGELFF
TGTGCCACCAGTAGAGGGCAGGGGGGTAACACCGGGGAGCTGTTTTTT
>TRBD2|-|TRBV7-2|TRBJ2-2
CASSRAGYGELFF
TGTGCCAGCAGCCGAGCGGGGTACGGGGAGCTGTTTTTT
>-|many|TRBV5-8|TRBJ2-1
CASSWGLSEQFF
TGTGCCAGCAGCTGGGGATTGAGTGAGCAGTTCTTC
>-|-|TRBV15|TRBJ2-7
CATSRRGRLGEQYF
TGTGCCACCAGCAGGAGGGGCCGCCTTGGCGAGCAGTACTTC
>TRBD1|-|TRBV9|TRBJ2-4
CASSGVGQGAPIQYF
TGTGCCAGCAGCGGGGTCGGACAGGGCGCCCCCATTCAGTACTTC
>-|-|TRBV15|TRBJ1-1
CATRRGTNTEAFF
TGTGCCACCCGTCGGGGCACTAACACTGAAGCTTTCTTT
>-|-|TRBV24-1|TRBJ2-2
CATSDWTSNTGELFF
TGTGCCACCAGTGATTGGACGTCGAACACCGGGGAGCTGTTTTTT
>-|-|TRBV14|TRBJ2-7
CASSQGLLGSGTNEQYF
TGTGCCAGCAGCCAAGGGTTGCTAGGATCCGGGACCAACGAGCAGTACTTC
>-|-|TRBV7-2|TRBJ2-2
CASSLARNTGELFF
TGTGCCAGCAGCCTGGCGAGAAACACCGGGGAGCTGTTTTTT
>TRBD1|many|TRBV15|TRBJ1-4
CATRDREKLFF
TGTGCCACCCGGGACAGGGAAAAACTGTTTTTT
>-|-|TRBV11-2|TRBJ1-2
CASSLVRGAGGYTF
TGTGCCAGCAGCTTAGTGCGGGGGGCGGGTGGCTACACCTTC
>-|-|TRBV6-5|TRBJ1-2
CASSYSPGWYGYTF
TGTGCCAGCAGTTACTCTCCAGGGTGGTATGGCTACACCTTC
>-|-|TRBV7-9|TRBJ1-2
CASSPFYSGNTF
TGTGCCAGCAGCCCTTTCTACTCTGGAAACACCTTC
>TRBD2|-|TRBV5-1|TRBJ2-3
CASSPELAGGPDTQYF
TGCGCCAGCAGCCCCGAACTAGCGGGAGGCCCAGATACGCAGTATTTT
>-|-|TRBV10-3|TRBJ2-5
CAISEQDRETQYF
TGTGCCATCAGTGAGCAGGACCGAGAGACCCAGTACTTC
>-|-|TRBV19|TRBJ1-5
CASTVHPANQPQHF
TGTGCCAGTACGGTGCACCCTGCCAATCAGCCCCAGCATTTT
>TRBD1|many|TRBV7-2|TRBJ2-3
CASSLRQGGDTDTQYF
TGTGCCAGCAGCTTGCGACAGGGGGGAGACACAGATACGCAGTATTTT
>TRBD1|-|TRBV19|TRBJ1-1
CASSIQGGLLNTEAFF
TGTGCCAGTAGTATACAGGGGGGGCTTTTGAACACTGAAGCTTTCTTT
>-|many|TRBV20-1|TRBJ2-1
CSASARKSSYNEQFF
TGCAGTGCTAGTGCTCGTAAAAGCTCCTACAATGAGCAGTTCTTC
>TRBD1|-|TRBV12-3/TRBV12-4|TRBJ2-5
CASSPGTEVAETQYF
TGTGCCAGCAGCCCCGGGACAGAAGTCGCGGAGACCCAGTACTTC
>TRBD2|-|TRBV29-1|TRBJ2-2
CSVETSGSWAGELFF
TGCAGCGTTGAGACTAGCGGGAGCTGGGCCGGGGAGCTGTTTTTT
>-|once|TRBV7-8|TRBJ1-1
CASTPTVTTEAFF
TGTGCCAGCACTCCTACCGTGACCACTGAAGCTTTCTTT
>TRBD2|-|TRBV7-3|TRBJ2-7
CASSPRASGTTYEQYF
TGTGCCAGCAGCCCAAGGGCTAGCGGGACCACCTACGAGCAGTACTTC
>TRBD1|-|TRBV10-2|TRBJ1-6
CASSAPTGGHNSPLHF
TGCGCCAGCAGTGCTCCGACAGGGGGACATAATTCACCCCTCCACTTT
>-|many|TRBV7-9|TRBJ2-3
CASRGVGGLSTDTQYF
TGTGCCAGCAGGGGAGTAGGGGGTCTAAGCACAGATACGCAGTATTTT
>-|many|TRBV7-9|TRBJ2-6
CASSLTGSGANVLTF
TGTGCCAGCAGCTTAACCGGTTCTGGGGCCAACGTCCTGACTTTC
>-|-|TRBV7-6|TRBJ1-2
CASSPDTYGYTF
TGTGCCAGCAGCCCCGACACCTATGGCTACACCTTC
>-|-|TRBV19|TRBJ1-6
CASSLSDQRNSPLHF
TGTGCCAGTAGCCTATCGGACCAGCGGAATTCACCCCTCCACTTT
>-|-|TRBV27|TRBJ1-5
CASSARGNQPQHF
TGTGCCAGCAGTGCCAGGGGCAATCAGCCCCAGCATTTT
>-|many|TRBV9|TRBJ2-2
CASSPDTGELFF
TGTGCCAGCAGCCCCGACACCGGGGAGCTGTTTTTT
>-|-|TRBV7-8|TRBJ2-3
CASSLVGPWNTDTQYF
TGTGCCAGCAGCTTAGTAGGGCCATGGAACACAGATACGCAGTATTTT
>-|-|TRBV14|TRBJ2-1
CASSRTLMSGEQFF
TGTGCCAGCAGCCGAACGTTGATGAGCGGCGAGCAGTTCTTC
>TRBD1|-|TRBV7-2|TRBJ1-1
CASSPWTGIGTEAFF
TGTGCCAGCAGCCCTTGGACAGGGATCGGCACTGAAGCTTTCTTT
>TRBD2|-|TRBV20-1|TRBJ2-3
CSAPNRLAGMSDTQYF
TGCAGTGCTCCGAACCGACTAGCGGGAATGTCAGATACGCAGTATTTT
>-|-|TRBV6-5|TRBJ1-1
CASTPRGGDTEAFF
TGTGCCAGCACCCCCAGGGGTGGGGACACTGAAGCTTTCTTT
>-|many|TRBV7-6|TRBJ2-3
CASSAYLSGSDTQYF
TGTGCCAGCAGCGCTTATTTGTCCGGGTCAGATACGCAGTATTTT
>-|once|TRBV21-1|TRBJ2-1
CASSKVGESSYNEQFF
TGTGCCAGCAGCAAAGTTGGTGAGAGCTCCTACAATGAGCAGTTCTTC
>-|many|TRBV20-1|TRBJ2-7
CSARGGSYDEQYF
TGCAGTGCTAGAGGTGGTAGCTATGACGAGCAGTACTTC
>TRBD2|-|TRBV20-1|TRBJ2-7
CSARASGGASEQYF
TGCAGTGCTAGAGCTAGCGGGGGGGCGAGCGAGCAGTACTTC
>-|many|TRBV28|TRBJ1-2
CASSFGGDGYTF
TGTGCCAGCAGTTTCGGGGGGGATGGCTACACCTTC
>TRBD2|many|TRBV5-6|TRBJ2-7
CASSFGLANYEQYF
TGTGCCAGCAGCTTTGGACTAGCGAACTACGAGCAGTACTTC
>TRBD1|-|TRBV27|TRBJ1-1
CASSLRAGGNTEAFF
TGTGCCAGCAGTTTGAGGGCAGGGGGAAACACTGAAGCTTTCTTT
>-|-|TRBV19|TRBJ2-1
CASSPTSSEQFF
TGTGCCAGTAGCCCAACTAGTTCTGAGCAGTTCTTC
>-|-|TRBV6-6|TRBJ1-1
CATAIGRGAEAFF
TGTGCCACAGCGATCGGAAGAGGGGCTGAAGCTTTCTTT
>-|-|TRBV24-1|TRBJ2-2
CATSSGVPNTGELFF
TGTGCCACGAGCTCAGGGGTCCCGAACACCGGGGAGCTGTTTTTT